What follows describes a single T cell receptor (beta chain). Using immunoSEQ multiplex PCR, the repertoire was profiled, and TCRdb retains in-frame clones only, with some absent. The sample lists approximately 580,000 clones; around 78% were seen once. This sample is drawn from a study of shared T cell receptors in the human thymus. The V end lost 1 base, the J end lost 6 bases, and 7 bases lay between the germline ends. The CDR3 covers 13 residues. In germline, CDR1 is SGHVS, CDR2 FQNEAQ. These data were also reused for a study on human thymus T cells. That paper states: The people who donated were healthy Finnish babies having corrective surgery for congenital heart defects.

The sample was thymocytes. The sequence was obtained from a boy younger than two with a congenital heart defect. This rearrangement joins TRBV7-8 to TRBJ1-5; no definite D call. The CDR3 DNA reads as TGTGCCAGCAGCTTAGATGGCCTTCAGCCCCAGCATTTT. As protein: CASSLDGLQPQHF.